A selection of T cell receptor beta chains follows, all from one sample in a study of OX40 agonist ivuxolimab in advanced cancers. Measured with immunoSEQ multiplex PCR; TCRdb has only the in-frame clones, and not every one. The sample contains roughly 80,000 clones, over 90% of which appear only once. The source material was CD4+ or CD8+ T cells sorted from blood, sampled in a trial of the OX40 agonist ivuxolimab. These receptors all come from an adult with an advanced solid tumor such as melanoma, head and neck, liver or kidney cancer. The conserved cysteine and the conserved F or W are not part of the CDR3 here.

V,J,CDR3
TRBV7-9,TRBJ2-7,ASSLGPGSLYEQY
TRBV15,TRBJ2-5,ATSGGLKGETQY
TRBV6-5,TRBJ2-1,ATKRTGGSYNEQF
TRBV7-9,TRBJ1-2,ASSKDGRDRPYYT
TRBV5-1,TRBJ2-1,ASSLAPRVSYNEQF
TRBV28,TRBJ1-4,ASSHLDSGEKLF
TRBV5-1,TRBJ2-2,ASSAQPGTGGTGELF
TRBV18,TRBJ1-1,ASSPEVGLQDTEAF
TRBV5-1,TRBJ1-1,ASSPGQFMNTEAF
TRBV25-1,TRBJ1-1,ASSDNALTEAF
TRBV6-5,TRBJ2-5,ASSYSPHSQETQY
TRBV27,TRBJ2-1,ASSVLGSRLYNEQF
TRBV9,TRBJ2-2,ASSGGQGRTGELF
TRBV5-4,TRBJ2-5,ASSLRTRSGTSGMGETQY
TRBV5-1,TRBJ1-4,ASSLGQGYEKLF
TRBV21-1,TRBJ2-1,ASSKWASGDEQF
TRBV28,TRBJ2-1,ASRGDSRNEQF
TRBV28,TRBJ2-3,ASSLGGTSDTQY
TRBV30,TRBJ1-1,AWSPGVGAF
TRBV5-4,TRBJ2-2,ASKPSGSTGELF
TRBV6-5,TRBJ1-1,ASSYMGKAF
TRBV21-1,TRBJ2-5,ASSKEGDRVQETQY
TRBV4-1,TRBJ1-2,ASSRQGTSDGYT
TRBV6-1,TRBJ2-7,ASSRDRGGRGEQY
TRBV28,TRBJ1-5,ASRRQGTPHNQPQH
TRBV30,TRBJ2-3,AWTDGGSVSDTQY
TRBV9,TRBJ2-2,ASSVGNTGELF
TRBV7-8,TRBJ1-3,ASSYEDRVENTIY
TRBV6-4,TRBJ1-1,ASSDPANTEAF
TRBV11-2,TRBJ2-5,ASSPSGGETQY
TRBV21-1,TRBJ1-4,ASTNAPGEKLF
TRBV6-6,TRBJ1-4,ASSYGKGVEKLF
TRBV2,TRBJ2-7,ASRRDRETEQY
TRBV25-1,TRBJ2-3,ASSRQSTDTQY
TRBV28,TRBJ2-7,ASSSTGTSGSSYEQY
TRBV19,TRBJ2-3,ATSVKDTQY
TRBV6-5,TRBJ2-5,ASSSVGAAETQY
TRBV28,TRBJ1-2,ASSLVGNYGYT
TRBV11-2,TRBJ2-5,ASSLVGASGSSETQY
TRBV5-1,TRBJ2-3,ASSLASGTHTDTQY
TRBV18,TRBJ2-7,ASSPGTSLGYEQY
TRBV7-9,TRBJ2-6,ASRPTGESRANVLT
TRBV15,TRBJ2-5,ATSREGQFQTQY
TRBV6-6,TRBJ1-5,ASSYSGREQPQH
TRBV19,TRBJ2-1,ASSEASGSYNEQF
TRBV6-6,TRBJ2-5,ASTPDPATQY
TRBV7-2,TRBJ2-3,ASSPDRSDTQY